One T cell receptor beta chain is described in this entry. Original data processing: Estimation of nucleated cell counts was performed using reference gene primer amplification. Produced via immunoSEQ multiplex PCR; TCRdb's table is partial and in-frame only. V and J calls and clone size are those listed in that table; D and trimming were worked out from the DNA. The sample carries under 100,000 clones, almost 95% recorded once. These data are taken from a study of blood T cell repertoires in COVID-19. The overall study: The study drew acute and convalescent COVID-19 samples from the United States, Italy and Spain. The analysed material was cDNA or gDNA that came from T cells, B-cell-depleted T cells, or PBMCs.

The sequencing sample was made of peripheral blood. This clonotype was obtained from a woman aged 55-69 years with active COVID-19.

The CDR3 DNA reads TGCGCCAGCAGCTTGGGGACAGGTTCCAATGAGCAGTTCTTC. Amino acid sequence: CASSLGTGSNEQFF. The rearrangement uses TRBV5-1 and TRBJ2-1, with 7 bases matching TRBD1. Trimming removed 0 bases from V and 6 bases from J; junction bases left unmatched: 3. Germline assignment: CDR1 SGHRS and CDR2 YFSETQ. The CDR3 is made up of 14 amino acids.